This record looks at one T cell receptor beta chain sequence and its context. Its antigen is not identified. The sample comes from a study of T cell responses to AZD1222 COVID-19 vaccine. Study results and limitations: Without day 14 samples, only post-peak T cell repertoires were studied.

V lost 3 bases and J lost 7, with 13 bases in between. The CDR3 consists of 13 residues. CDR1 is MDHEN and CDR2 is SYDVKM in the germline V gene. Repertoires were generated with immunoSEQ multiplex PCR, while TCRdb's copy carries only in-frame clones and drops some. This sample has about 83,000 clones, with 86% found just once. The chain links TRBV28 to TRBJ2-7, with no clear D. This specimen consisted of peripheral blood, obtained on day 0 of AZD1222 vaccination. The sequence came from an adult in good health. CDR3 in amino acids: CASSFLAGGEQYF. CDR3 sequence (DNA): TGTGCCAGCAGTTTTCTCGCAGGCGGAGAGCAGTACTTC. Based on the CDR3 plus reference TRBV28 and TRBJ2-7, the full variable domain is DVKVTQSSRYLVKRTGEKVFLECVQDMDHENMFWYRQDPGLGLRLIYFSYDVKMKEKGDIPEGYSVSREKKERFSLILESASTNQTSMYLCASSFLAGGEQYFGPGTRLTVT.